Sequencing of this T cell receptor (beta chain) was carried out in a study of blood T cell repertoires in COVID-19. On the study more broadly: Italy, Spain and the United States were the sources of the convalescent and acute COVID-19 samples. The analysed material was cDNA or gDNA that came from T cells, B-cell-depleted T cells, or PBMCs.

In the authors' workflow: Estimates of nucleated cell counts were drawn from the amplification of reference gene primers. The repertoire was sequenced with immunoSEQ multiplex PCR; TCRdb's copy has only in-frame clones and lacks some. The V and J calls and clone size are taken from that table; D and trimming were inferred from the DNA. This sample carries approximately 210,000 clones, roughly 86% of them seen once, and the ten largest clones take approximately 12%. Germline loops: CDR1 KGHDR, CDR2 SFDVKD. The CDR3 has 18 amino acids. After removal of 1 base from V and 7 bases from J, the junction contained 6 bases not matched to a gene.

What was sequenced was peripheral blood. The origin of this receptor is a middle-aged woman with acute or convalescent COVID-19. The chain is built from TRBV24-1 and TRBJ2-2, with TRBD2 identical over 15 bases. CDR3 region: CATSDLGLAGGPGGELFF. In nucleotides, the CDR3 is TGTGCCACCAGTGATTTAGGACTAGCGGGAGGGCCTGGCGGGGAGCTGTTTTTT.